These 18 T cell receptor beta chains were all obtained from the same sample, sequenced in a study of Ad26.COV2.S vaccination and SARS-CoV-2 variants. As for treatment: 15 to 20 received Ad26.COV2.S at low or high dose, single or two shots; roughly five received placebo; per-sample allocation not given. Sampling was performed 63 days after the first vaccine or placebo injection. Generated by immunoSEQ multiplex PCR, the TCRdb table keeps only in-frame clones and is missing some. The sample lists about 440,000 clones, about 90% seen once, with around 4.2% in the top ten. This specimen was peripheral blood, taken in a trial of Ad26.COV2.S vaccine versus placebo. The receptor set was obtained from a person aged 18-65 years who received the Ad26.COV2.S COVID-19 vaccine or a placebo.

This clone was observed a single time. The chain recombines TRBV29-1 with TRBJ2-3, with no clear D. The CDR3 has 11 residues. Trimming took off 6 bases at V and 6 bases at J, with 10 bases between the two ends. Germline lookup yields CDR1 SQVTM and CDR2 ANQGSEA. CDR3: CSVDFTDTQYF. The CDR3 bases are TGCAGCGTGGATTTCACGGATACGCAGTATTTT.

This clone was counted once. The V gene is TRBV28, the J gene TRBJ1-4; weak D call: TRBD1 (5 bases). From germline, CDR1 is MDHEN and CDR2 SYDVKM. The CDR3 is 14 residues long. The ends were cut back, 6 bases at V and 7 bases at J, with 15 bases in the middle. In nucleotides, the CDR3 is TGTGCCAGCAGCCCAGGGTTTGTGGCTGAAAAACTGTTTTTT. It codes for CASSPGFVAEKLFF.

This clone has only one observation. The J gene is TRBJ1-3, the V gene TRBV6-5, with 9 bases lining up with TRBD1. This CDR3 spans 15 amino acids. Per the germline V gene, CDR1 is MNHEY and CDR2 is SVGAGI. V was clipped by 7 bases and J by 3 bases; unmatched bases: 7. The CDR3 loop is CASIPGQGNGNTIYF. CDR3 nucleotides: TGTGCCAGCATTCCGGGACAGGGAAATGGAAACACCATATATTTT.

The chain combines TRBV6-1 with TRBJ2-3, with D perhaps matching TRBD2 (5 bases). V lost 3 bases and J lost 0, with 7 bases in between. The CDR3 runs 14 residues. The germline gives CDR1 MNHNS, CDR2 SASEGT. The CDR3 spells CASSDAGSTDTQYF. DNA for the CDR3: TGTGCCAGCAGTGACGCGGGTAGCACAGATACGCAGTATTTT.

This chain connects TRBV7-9 to TRBJ1-1; 8 bases line up with TRBD1. The V and J ends lost 2 bases and 1 base, in that order; junction bases with no gene match: 3. This CDR3 is built from 15 residues. Germline CDR1 is SEHNR and CDR2 is FQNEAQ (reference sequence). The CDR3 DNA reads as TGTGCCAGCAGCTTATTCGGACAGGGGAACACTGAAGCTTTCTTT. Protein product: CASSLFGQGNTEAFF. The whole variable domain, remainder taken from reference TRBV7-9 and TRBJ1-1, is DTGVSQNPRHKITKRGQNVTFRCDPISEHNRLYWYRQTLGQGPEFLTYFQNEAQLEKSRLLSDRFSAERPKGSFSTLEIQRTEQGDSAMYLCASSLFGQGNTEAFFGQGTRLTVV.

The chain couples TRBV6-5 to TRBJ1-2, with unresolved D. From germline, CDR1 is MNHEY and CDR2 SVGAGI. Trimming shortened V by 6 bases and J by 0 bases, and 8 bases separated the two germline ends. This CDR3 has 13 amino acids. For the CDR3, the DNA is TGTGCCAGCAGATCGACACCTAACTATGGCTACACCTTC. Amino acids: CASRSTPNYGYTF.

This clone was counted a few times. The chain employs TRBV19 and TRBJ1-5; D unclear. The germline V gene encodes CDR1 LNHDA and CDR2 SQIVND (reference sequence). This CDR3 region has 14 residues. V shed 5 bases and J shed 6 bases, with 14 bases lying between them. In nucleotides, the CDR3 is TGTGCCAGTAGTCCGACTGCGGTCGGTCAGCCCCAGCATTTT. The encoded protein is CASSPTAVGQPQHF.

The V call is TRBV7-7, the J call TRBJ2-2, with D possibly being TRBD1 or TRBD2 (5 bases each). Between the trimmed V and J ends, which lost 3 bases and 1 base, there was a span of 9 bases. The CDR3 runs 15 residues. CDR1 is SSHAT, CDR2 FNYEAQ, per germline (reference sequence). CDR3 amino acids: CASSLGRQNTGELFF. The DNA of the CDR3 is TGTGCCAGCAGCTTGGGACGGCAGAACACCGGGGAGCTGTTTTTT.

The chain couples TRBV7-9 to TRBJ2-5; perhaps D is TRBD1 or TRBD2 (6 bases each). The V end was cut by 5 bases, the J end by 5 bases, with 15 bases between. The germline CDR1 and CDR2 sequences are SEHNR and FQNEAQ (reference sequence). There are 14 residues in the CDR3. This CDR3 reads CASSPRGVRETQYF. Written as DNA, the CDR3 is TGTGCCAGCAGCCCTAGGGGGGTTCGGGAGACCCAGTACTTC.

V gene TRBV5-6 combines with J gene TRBJ1-6; a possible D gene is TRBD1 (5 bases). The germline V gene encodes CDR1 SGHDT and CDR2 YYEEEE. The CDR3 covers 16 residues. Trimming removed 0 bases at V and 3 bases at J, with 10 bases between. CDR3: CASSLAQGGYNSPLHF. The DNA for the CDR3 is TGTGCCAGCAGCTTGGCCCAGGGCGGCTATAATTCACCCCTCCACTTT.

Written as DNA, the CDR3 is TGTGCCAGCAGTTCGGGACCTAGCTCCTACAATGAGCAGTTCTTC. It encodes CASSSGPSSYNEQFF. The chain has TRBV6-2 or TRBV6-3 and TRBJ2-1; the D gene could be TRBD1 or TRBD2 (5 bases each). V was pared by 4 bases and J by 0 bases, with 10 bases between. Germline lookup yields CDR1 MNHEY and CDR2 SVGEGT. This CDR3 contains 15 residues.

The gene calls are TRBV7-2 and TRBJ2-3; 12 nucleotides line up with TRBD2. Germline V gives CDR1 SGHTA, CDR2 FQGNSA. V was pared by 4 bases and J by 0 bases, with 2 bases of the junction left unmatched. The CDR3 is 16 residues long. CDR3 sequence reads: CASSWGTSGSTDTQYF. The CDR3 nucleotides read TGTGCCAGCAGCTGGGGGACTAGCGGGAGCACAGATACGCAGTATTTT.

J is TRBJ1-2 and V is TRBV27, with D hard to call. With 6 bases removed from V and 5 bases from J, the gap between germline ends came to 7 bases. The germline gives CDR1 MNHEY, CDR2 SMNVEV (reference sequence). CDR3 size: 11 residues. The CDR3 nucleotides read TGTGCCAGCAGGCTTGAGTATGGCTACACCTTC. Protein product: CASRLEYGYTF.

The rearrangement uses TRBV28 and TRBJ1-2; D is perhaps TRBD1 (5 bases). The CDR3 length is 13 residues. V lost 8 bases to trimming and J lost 1 base, with 11 bases between them. CDR1 and CDR2 (germline): MDHEN, SYDVKM. CDR3 sequence reads: CASRPRDNYGYTF. In DNA form, the CDR3 reads TGTGCCAGCCGACCCAGGGATAACTATGGCTACACCTTC.

The chain recombines TRBV10-3 with TRBJ1-2; D might be TRBD1 (5 bases). CDR3 length: 14 amino acids. Germline CDR1 and CDR2: ENHRY and SYGVKD. Trimming took off 2 bases at V and 4 bases at J, with 11 bases between the two ends. The DNA for the CDR3 is TGTGCCATCAGTGAGCGGGGCGTCTCCTATGGCTACACCTTC. This sequence encodes CAISERGVSYGYTF.

The chain combines TRBV6-1 with TRBJ2-5; weak D call: TRBD1 (7 bases). Trimming took off 2 bases at V and 4 bases at J, with 14 bases between the two ends. The CDR3 extends over 15 amino acids. Germline V gene lookup returns CDR1 MNHNS and CDR2 SASEGT. In nucleotides, the CDR3 is TGTGCCAGCAGTGAAAGCCCAGGGGGAGGAGAGACCCAGTACTTC. Translating it yields CASSESPGGGETQYF.

The chain employs TRBV5-4 and TRBJ2-5; 7 bases are a match to TRBD2. Germline assignment: CDR1 SGHNT and CDR2 YYREEE (reference sequence). Trimming took 0 bases from V and 2 from J; bases not matched to a gene: 7. The CDR3 is made up of 16 amino acids. The CDR3 coding sequence is TGTGCCAGCAGCTTGGCCGGGGGGATGTCGCAAGAGACCCAGTACTTC. Its protein is CASSLAGGMSQETQYF. The whole variable domain, filled in from reference TRBV5-4 and TRBJ2-5, reads ETGVTQSPTHLIKTRGQQVTLRCSSQSGHNTVSWYQQALGQGPQFIFQYYREEENGRGNFPPRFSGLQFPNYSSELNVNALELDDSALYLCASSLAGGMSQETQYFGPGTRLLVL.

This sequence joins TRBV9 and TRBJ2-2; TRBD2 aligns across 8 bases. Germline V gives CDR1 SGDLS, CDR2 YYNGEE. This CDR3 comprises 19 residues. The V gene end was trimmed by 1 base and the J gene end by 4 bases; junction bases not matched to a gene: 15. The DNA for the CDR3 is TGTGCCAGCAGCGTACAACCCTGGGGAGCGGGAGTGGTCACCGGGGAGCTGTTTTTT. Amino acid sequence: CASSVQPWGAGVVTGELFF.